These 26 T cell receptor beta chains originate from one sample sequenced in a study of blood T cell repertoires in COVID-19. TCRdb keeps only in-frame clones here, not all; method: immunoSEQ multiplex PCR. The sample includes about 200,000 clones, 65% to 80% of them seen just once. The sequencing sample was made of PBMCs or T cells enriched from blood (not recorded which). These receptors all stem from a woman aged 45-65 years with acute COVID-19.

This sequence joins TRBV2 and TRBJ1-2; 7 bases match TRBD1. The V segment lost 5 bases and the J segment 8 bases; nucleotides outside the gene matches: 8. The V gene's germline CDR1 is SNHLY and CDR2 FYNNEI. This CDR3 has 13 amino acids. Here the CDR3 DNA reads TGTGCCAGCAGTTTCCGGGACAGTAGCGGCTACACCTTC. This sequence encodes CASSFRDSSGYTF.

The chain uses TRBV25-1 and TRBJ1-4; D is uncertain. Germline V gene data show CDR1 as MGHDK and CDR2 as SYGVNS. There are 14 residues in the CDR3. Trimming shortened V by 4 bases and J by 2 bases, and 8 bases separated the two germline ends. CDR3 coding DNA: TGTGCCAGCAGTGGACGGGTCACTAATGAAAAACTGTTTTTT. Translating gives CASSGRVTNEKLFF.

The V and J genes are TRBV11-2 and TRBJ1-6; D remains unclear. The V and J ends lost 1 base and 8 bases respectively, with 15 bases between them. This CDR3 has 16 amino acids. The V gene's germline CDR1 is SGHAT and CDR2 FQNNGV. CDR3 bases: TGTGCCAGCAGCTTAGCGGCAGGCGCATTCTATTCACCCCTCCACTTT. Its protein product is CASSLAAGAFYSPLHF.

This clone has just one count. The chain carries TRBV4-1 and TRBJ1-5, with 8 bases matching TRBD1. Trimming removed 2 bases from V and 7 bases from J; junction bases left unmatched: 4. The CDR3 sequence is 14 residues long. Germline V CDR1 and CDR2: MGHRA, YSYEKL. Here the CDR3 reads CASSQFRGPQPQHF. CDR3 bases: TGCGCCAGCAGCCAATTCAGGGGGCCACAGCCCCAGCATTTT.

The chain links TRBV18 to TRBJ2-7, with D possibly being TRBD2 (6 bases). The CDR3 sequence is 12 residues long. The V and J ends lost 4 bases and 6 bases respectively, with 10 bases between them. CDR1 and CDR2 from the germline V gene are KGHSH and LQKENI. The CDR3 protein is CASSRRAGEQYV. The CDR3, as DNA: TGTGCCAGCTCACGGAGAGCGGGCGAGCAGTACGTC.

This clone was recorded a few times. V gene TRBV11-1 combines with J gene TRBJ2-1, with TRBD1 matching 8 bases. Trimming at V came to 2 bases and at J to 5 bases, leaving 5 bases not matched to a gene. CDR3 length: 15 amino acids. In germline, CDR1 is SGHAT, CDR2 FQDESV (reference sequence). CDR3 residues: CASSLQGQVNNEQFF. CDR3 sequence (DNA): TGTGCCAGCAGCTTACAGGGACAGGTGAACAATGAGCAGTTCTTC.

V gene TRBV2 combines with J gene TRBJ1-2, with D possibly TRBD1 on 6 matching bases. Germline assignment: CDR1 SNHLY and CDR2 FYNNEI. CDR3 length: 12 amino acids. The V end lost 6 bases, the J end lost 8 bases, and 13 bases lay between the germline ends. CDR3 nucleotide sequence: TGTGCCAGCAGCTACAGGGTATACGGCTACACCTTC. Translated, it gives CASSYRVYGYTF.

The chain links TRBV19 to TRBJ2-1; D may be TRBD2 (5 bases). The length of the CDR3 is 16 residues. Germline CDR1 is LNHDA and CDR2 is SQIVND (reference sequence). The V end lost 3 bases, the J end lost 8 bases, and 20 bases lay between the germline ends. The CDR3 DNA sequence: TGTGCCAGTAGTATTAGAGTTGGACTGGTCGGGGATGAGCAGTTCTTC. Its translation is CASSIRVGLVGDEQFF. The full variable domain, its missing parts supplied by reference TRBV19 and TRBJ2-1, is DGGITQSPKYLFRKEGQNVTLSCEQNLNHDAMYWYRQDPGQGLRLIYYSQIVNDFQKGDIAEGYSVSREKKESFPLTVTSAQKNPTAFYLCASSIRVGLVGDEQFFGPGTRLTVL.

The chain recombines TRBV6-5 with TRBJ1-2, with a weak D call TRBD1 (6 bases). CDR1 MNHEY and CDR2 SVGAGI come from the germline V gene. The V end was cut by 11 bases, the J end by 5 bases, with 21 bases between. CDR3 length: 14 residues. The CDR3 DNA is TGTGCCGGGCGCGGGGGCGAATCCCTATATGGCTACACCTTC. It translates to CAGRGGESLYGYTF.

J is TRBJ2-7 and V is TRBV7-8, with D maybe TRBD1 (6 bases). V was shortened by 2 bases and J by 6 bases, with 14 bases between the two germline ends. Germline V lookup: CDR1 SGHVS, CDR2 FQNEAQ. This CDR3 comprises 14 residues. The chain's CDR3 is CASSLRAGVGEQYV. The CDR3 coding sequence is TGTGCCAGCAGCTTACGAGCAGGGGTGGGCGAGCAGTACGTC.

This clone was seen a handful of times. This chain connects TRBV28 to TRBJ1-5; weak D call: TRBD1 (6 bases). The germline gives CDR1 MDHEN, CDR2 SYDVKM. This CDR3 region has 15 residues. V lost 6 bases to trimming and J lost 0 bases, with 12 bases between them. The CDR3 nucleotides read TGTGCCAGCAGAATACAGGGTTATAGCAATCAGCCCCAGCATTTT. Amino acids: CASRIQGYSNQPQHF.

V usage is TRBV5-1 and J usage is TRBJ1-4, with D tentatively TRBD1 (6 bases). Trimming stripped 5 bases from V and 4 bases from J, with 15 bases between. Germline V gives CDR1 SGHRS, CDR2 YFSETQ. The CDR3 length is 15 residues. CDR3 sequence (DNA): TGCGCCAGCAGTAACACCGGACAGTATAATGAAAAACTGTTTTTT. This encodes CASSNTGQYNEKLFF.

The chain couples TRBV5-1 to TRBJ2-5; 9 bases match TRBD2. The length of the CDR3 is 12 residues. After removal of 5 bases from V and 5 bases from J, the junction contained 1 base not matched to a gene. Germline V lookup: CDR1 SGHRS, CDR2 YFSETQ. Written as DNA, the CDR3 is TGCGCCAGCAGGCGGGAGGGGGAGACCCAGTACTTC. It is translated as CASRREGETQYF.

The genes are TRBV2 and TRBJ2-2, with a weak D call TRBD1 (6 bases). V lost 6 bases and J lost 6, with 17 bases in between. Germline V gene sequence: CDR1 SNHLY, CDR2 FYNNEI. The CDR3 runs to 15 residues. The CDR3 loop is CASSLQGMRAGELFF. The CDR3 DNA sequence: TGTGCCAGCAGCCTACAGGGTATGAGAGCCGGGGAGCTGTTTTTT.

The chain combines TRBV11-2 with TRBJ1-1; tentative D call: TRBD1 (5 bases). Germline CDR1 SGHAT, CDR2 FQNNGV. The CDR3 is 12 residues long. V lost 0 bases, J lost 10 bases, and 9 bases lay in between. The CDR3 spells CASSLEAGPAFF. The CDR3 region has the DNA TGTGCCAGCAGCTTAGAGGCAGGGCCAGCTTTCTTT.

The J gene is TRBJ2-1, the V gene TRBV25-1, with a tentative D call TRBD1 (6 bases). The CDR3 totals 15 residues. The V gene's germline CDR1 is MGHDK and CDR2 SYGVNS. Trimming left V 3 bases short and J 3 bases short, with 12 bases between. This chain's CDR3 is CASSETGQIYNEQFF. DNA for the CDR3: TGTGCCAGCAGTGAGACAGGACAGATCTACAATGAGCAGTTCTTC.

The chain links TRBV5-1 to TRBJ1-3, with D maybe TRBD1 (6 bases). CDR3 size: 13 residues. Per germline, CDR1 SGHRS and CDR2 YFSETQ. Between the trimmed V and J ends, which lost 3 bases and 4 bases, there was a span of 8 bases. The CDR3 DNA follows: TGCGCCAGCAGCTGGGGGACAGGAAACACCATATATTTT. Its protein is CASSWGTGNTIYF.

The V call is TRBV7-2, the J call TRBJ1-1; D unclear. The CDR3 is made up of 14 amino acids. The V end was cut by 1 base, the J end by 1 base, with 7 bases between. Germline values: CDR1 SGHTA, CDR2 FQGNSA. The CDR3 is CASSLGHQNTEAFF. The CDR3 nucleotides are TGTGCCAGCAGCTTAGGACACCAGAACACTGAAGCTTTCTTT.

CDR3 DNA sequence: TGTGCCAGCAGCTTGGGACAGGGGGGCGAGCAGTACGTC. Protein: CASSLGQGGEQYV. The V call is TRBV11-2, the J call TRBJ2-7, with TRBD1 identical over 11 bases. CDR3 size: 13 residues. Germline V CDR1 and CDR2: SGHAT, FQNNGV. Trimming took 3 bases from V and 6 from J; bases not matched to a gene: 1.

The chain recombines TRBV6-4 with TRBJ2-4; D might be TRBD2 (5 bases). Trimming left V 3 bases short and J 3 bases short, with 15 bases between. Germline CDR1 is MRHNA and CDR2 is SNTAGT. CDR3 length: 16 amino acids. The CDR3 here is CASSEGSGIGKNIQYF. CDR3 DNA sequence: TGTGCCAGCAGTGAAGGGAGTGGGATTGGCAAAAACATTCAGTACTTC.

The genes are TRBV4-1 and TRBJ2-5; a possible D gene is TRBD1 (6 bases). The germline V gene has CDR1 MGHRA and CDR2 YSYEKL. The CDR3 has 16 amino acids. Trimming pared 1 base from V and 0 bases from J, leaving 12 bases between. The CDR3 is CASSQGQGSYQETQYF. CDR3 nucleotide sequence: TGCGCCAGCAGCCAAGGGCAGGGGTCGTACCAAGAGACCCAGTACTTC.

This clone was picked up a small number of times. This chain links TRBV10-1 with TRBJ1-2; D is ambiguous. CDR3 size: 14 residues. Germline V gene lookup returns CDR1 WNHNN and CDR2 SYGVQD (reference sequence). Trimming took 4 bases from V and 7 from J, leaving 16 bases between them. CDR3 nucleotides: TGCGCCAGCAGTGGGAGGACGTCGGGGTCTGGCTACACCTTC. Protein product: CASSGRTSGSGYTF.

The rearrangement uses TRBV27 and TRBJ1-1; D might be TRBD1 (5 bases). This CDR3 has 15 amino acids. The germline gives CDR1 MNHEY, CDR2 SMNVEV (reference sequence). V was trimmed by 6 bases and J by 8 bases, leaving 22 bases between them. This CDR3 is CASSPTPDLQVEAFF. CDR3 DNA sequence: TGTGCCAGCAGCCCTACTCCCGACTTACAGGTAGAAGCTTTCTTT.

The CDR3 loop reads CASSWTGLMEKLFF. In nucleotides, the CDR3 is TGTGCCAGCAGTTGGACAGGCCTGATGGAAAAACTGTTTTTT. J is TRBJ1-4 and V is TRBV28, with 7 bases fitting TRBD1. The length of the CDR3 is 14 residues. With 4 bases clipped from V and 8 bases from J, the junction kept 7 bases outside the gene matches. Germline V gene lookup returns CDR1 MDHEN and CDR2 SYDVKM.

The V gene is TRBV19, the J gene TRBJ2-1; TRBD2 matches at 11 bases. Germline loops: CDR1 LNHDA, CDR2 SQIVND (reference sequence). V lost 5 bases, J lost 7 bases, and 10 bases stayed unmatched. The CDR3 totals 16 residues. The CDR3 DNA reads TGTGCCAGTAGTCCAATAAGTAGCGGGGGGGCGAATGAGCAGTTCTTC. Translated, it gives CASSPISSGGANEQFF.

This clone has just a few counts. V and J are TRBV6-2 or TRBV6-3 and TRBJ2-7; D possibly corresponds to TRBD2 (5 bases). Trimming removed 3 bases at V and 6 bases at J, with 15 bases between. Germline V gene data show CDR1 as MNHEY and CDR2 as SVGEGT. This CDR3 comprises 14 residues. CDR3 protein: CASSYGVGASEQYV. The CDR3 coding sequence is TGTGCCAGCAGTTATGGGGTGGGAGCGTCCGAGCAGTACGTC.